The T cell receptor beta chain described here comes from a study of a mutant IDH1 vaccine in newly diagnosed glioma. The time point denotes: week 11, during vaccination. The investigators gave 300 ug of mutant IDH1 20-mer peptide in each vaccine dose, together with topical imiquimod. Produced via immunoSEQ multiplex PCR; TCRdb's table is partial and in-frame only. The table has roughly 62,000 clones, 89% seen once. Germline loops: CDR1 SEHNR, CDR2 FQNEAQ (reference sequence). The V end was cut by 7 bases, the J end by 2 bases, with 17 bases between. The CDR3 is 15 residues long. Details on this clone: Its antigen is still unknown.

This TCR came from a man in his forties with glioma. The chain has TRBV7-9 and TRBJ2-5, with D maybe TRBD2 (5 bases). Here the sequenced sample was PBMCs, taken from a glioma patient whose treatment included an IDH1 peptide vaccine. The CDR3 DNA reads as TGTGCCAGCACCCCAAGCGGCCAGCGGCAAGAGACCCAGTACTTC. Translated, it gives CASTPSGQRQETQYF. Combining the CDR3 with reference TRBV7-9 and TRBJ2-5 gives the whole variable domain DTGVSQNPRHKITKRGQNVTFRCDPISEHNRLYWYRQTLGQGPEFLTYFQNEAQLEKSRLLSDRFSAERPKGSFSTLEIQRTEQGDSAMYLCASTPSGQRQETQYFGPGTRLLVL.